What follows is one T cell receptor (beta chain) and its context. Per the study methods: Scientists estimated how many nucleated cells there were by amplifying reference gene primers. Some clones are missing from TCRdb's copy, which holds only in-frame ones; the method was immunoSEQ multiplex PCR. That table supplies the V and J calls and clone size; D and trimming were determined from the DNA. The repertoire holds under 350,000 clones, with about four fifths as singletons. The data were taken from a study of blood T cell repertoires in COVID-19. On the study more broadly: The United States, Italy and Spain supplied acute and convalescent COVID-19 samples. T cells, B-cell-depleted T cells, or PBMCs provided the cDNA or gDNA that served as material.

The CDR3 spans 16 residues. CDR1 is KGHSH, CDR2 LQKENI, per germline. The ends were cut back, 5 bases at V and 0 bases at J, with 14 bases in the middle. The TCR originated in a woman between 50 and 59 years old who had recovered from COVID-19. The sequencing input was peripheral blood. The V and J genes are TRBV18 and TRBJ1-3; D is possibly TRBD1 (5 bases). CDR3 DNA sequence: TGTGCCAGCTCATCCTCCAGGGTCGGCTCTGGAAACACCATATATTTT. Protein sequence: CASSSSRVGSGNTIYF.